Listed here is a single T cell receptor (beta chain). Its cognate antigen is unknown. These data belong to a study of long-term antiretroviral therapy in people with HIV. Study information: A decade or so separates the oldest specimens from the later 2015 immediate-ART recommendation. Study-level findings and limits: On ART adherence, viral resistance or therapy changes, no data were available. Clones with expansion before ART led the repertoire at all time points.

In germline, CDR1 is MNHEY, CDR2 SVGAGI. The CDR3 extends over 14 amino acids. V shed 0 bases and J shed 7 bases, with 10 bases lying between them. At the survey level, the v3.0 immunoSEQ assay was run. Produced via immunoSEQ multiplex PCR; TCRdb's table is partial and in-frame only. The table shows around 26,000 clones, with roughly 76% occurring only once. The gene calls are TRBV6-5 and TRBJ1-5; D possibly corresponds to TRBD1 (6 bases). The source material was unsorted PBMCs, sampled 1.1 years before starting antiretroviral therapy. The sequence was collected from a woman aged 40-49 years with HIV. The CDR3 nucleotides are TGTGCCAGCAGTTACTCGATCGGGGGCCAGCCCCAGCATTTT. This translates into CASSYSIGGQPQHF.